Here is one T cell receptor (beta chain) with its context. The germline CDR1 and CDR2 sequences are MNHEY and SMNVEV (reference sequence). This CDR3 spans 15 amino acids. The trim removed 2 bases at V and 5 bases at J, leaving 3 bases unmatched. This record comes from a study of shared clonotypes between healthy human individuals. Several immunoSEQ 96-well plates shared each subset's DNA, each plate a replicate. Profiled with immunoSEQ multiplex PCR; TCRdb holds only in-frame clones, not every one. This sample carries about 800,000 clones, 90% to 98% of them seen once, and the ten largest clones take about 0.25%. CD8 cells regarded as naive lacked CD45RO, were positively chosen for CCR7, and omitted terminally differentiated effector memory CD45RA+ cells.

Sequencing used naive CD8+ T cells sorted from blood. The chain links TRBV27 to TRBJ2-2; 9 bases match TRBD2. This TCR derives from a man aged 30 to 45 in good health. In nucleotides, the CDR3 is TGTGCCAGCAGTTTACGCGGGAGGGGGACCGGGGAGCTGTTTTTT. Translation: CASSLRGRGTGELFF.